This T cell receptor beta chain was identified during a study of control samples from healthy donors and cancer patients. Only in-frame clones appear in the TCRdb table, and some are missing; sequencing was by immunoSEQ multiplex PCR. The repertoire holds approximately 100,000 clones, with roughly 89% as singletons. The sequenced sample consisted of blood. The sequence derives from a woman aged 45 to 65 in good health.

CDR3 bases: TGTGCCAGTAGTGTCGGCCGGGGGAGTGGAAACACCATATATTTT. Amino acid sequence: CASSVGRGSGNTIYF. The chain joins TRBV19 to TRBJ1-3; tentatively, D is TRBD1 (5 bases). This CDR3 region has 15 residues. CDR1 is LNHDA, CDR2 SQIVND, per germline (reference sequence). V lost 5 bases to trimming and J lost 3 bases, with 14 bases between them.